This TCR beta chain was retrieved from a study of OX40 agonist ivuxolimab in advanced cancers. The data were produced by immunoSEQ multiplex PCR, yet TCRdb's version contains in-frame clones alone and is incomplete. The profile covers roughly 65,000 clones, with about three quarters appearing a single time and around 2% taken by the ten largest. Sequenced material: CD4+ or CD8+ T cells sorted from blood, taken in a trial of the OX40 agonist ivuxolimab. The TCR comes from an adult with an advanced solid tumor such as melanoma, head and neck, liver or kidney cancer.

Written as DNA, the CDR3 is TGTGCCAGCAGAGTCGACAGGGACCACGAGCAGTACTTC. It yields the protein CASRVDRDHEQYF. V and J are TRBV6-1 and TRBJ2-7; 7 positions match TRBD1. The CDR3 is made up of 13 amino acids. V trimming: 6 bases; J trimming: 5 bases; junction bases outside the gene matches: 7. CDR1 and CDR2 (germline): MNHNS, SASEGT.